Here is one T cell receptor beta chain with its context. Other DNA sequences of this sample code for an identical CDR3. Germline assignment: CDR1 SQVTM and CDR2 ANQGSEA. V was clipped by 6 bases and J by 2 bases, with 4 bases between them. The CDR3 sequence is 10 residues long. Only in-frame clones appear in the TCRdb table, and some are missing; sequencing was by immunoSEQ multiplex PCR. The table lists about 210,000 clones, around 81% of them singletons. This entry is derived from a study of blood T cell repertoires in COVID-19. Sequenced input: PBMCs or T cells enriched from blood (not recorded which). The chain employs TRBV29-1 and TRBJ1-1; no reliable D call. The sequence was collected from a woman aged 45 to 65 with acute COVID-19. Here the CDR3 reads CSVANTEAFF. The DNA of the CDR3 is TGCAGCGTGGCCAACACTGAAGCTTTCTTT.